This T cell receptor (beta chain) was obtained from a study of response to subunit inactivated influenza vaccine. Using its own MiXCR run on the RT-PCR reads, TCRdb lists one record per CDR3 protein. The sample holds over 800,000 distinct CDR3 sequences, 21% seen once. The CDR3 length is 12 residues. Looked up from germline, CDR1 is MNHEY and CDR2 is SVGAGI. Between the trimmed V and J ends, which lost 0 bases and 8 bases, there was a span of 6 bases. There are a few counts of this clonotype. Its antigen is not known. Broader study findings: The authors proposed limited new T cell recruitment per seasonal influenza vaccination.

The specimen was PBMCs from blood, collected around 5 days after vaccination. J is TRBJ2-3 and V is TRBV6-5; D unresolved. This sequence was found in a man over 45 who received an inactivated influenza vaccine. CDR3 nucleotide sequence: TGTGCCAGCAGTTACTCAGGTGGTACGCAGTATTTT. As protein: CASSYSGGTQYF.